This TCR beta chain was sequenced during a study of T cells in localized non-small cell lung cancer. Study-level points and caveats: Out of the top 100 tumor clones, a median about 50 were seen in adjacent lung.

Clones were read by immunoSEQ multiplex PCR, and TCRdb kept only the in-frame ones, dropping some. Of 70,000 to 85,000 clones listed, approximately 84% are singletons. This clone has just a few counts. Its antigen remains unidentified. The sample in question was peripheral blood, obtained before any cancer treatment. This receptor was obtained from a female donor over 55 with stage I lung adenocarcinoma.

CDR3 bases: TGTGCCAGCAGCCACAGGGAGGGCTACACCTTC. Translated, it gives CASSHREGYTF. The genes are TRBV11-1 and TRBJ1-2, with D perhaps TRBD1 (6 bases). V was shortened by 5 bases and J by 8 bases, with 9 bases between the two germline ends. The CDR3 is 11 residues long. Germline-derived CDR1 and CDR2 are SGHAT and FQDESV (reference sequence).